One and the same sample provided the 19 T cell receptor beta chains below, sequenced in a study of technical replicates of blood from several donors. TCRdb's table, derived via immunoSEQ multiplex PCR, lists solely in-frame clones and lacks some. The sample shows roughly 60,000 clones, less than 90% of them seen only once. Sequenced material: PBMCs. Source of these receptors: a human donor in good health. Some clones in this sample may be carry-over from other donors' samples.

The CDR3, as DNA: TGTGCCAGCAGCTTAGCCCGAGATACGCAGTATTTT. Encoded protein: CASSLARDTQYF. The chain carries TRBV11-2 and TRBJ2-3, with D unresolved. The length of the CDR3 is 12 residues. The ends were cut back, 1 base at V and 5 bases at J, with 4 bases in the middle. Germline CDR1 is SGHAT and CDR2 is FQNNGV.

This clone was observed a handful of times. J is TRBJ2-3 and V is TRBV7-2; maybe TRBD2 (5 bases). CDR3 size: 18 residues. V was cut by 5 bases and J by 2 bases, with 23 bases left in between. In germline, CDR1 is SGHTA, CDR2 FQGNSA. CDR3 in DNA: TGTGCCAGCAGCGAAATCAGCGGTATAAGTCCACTCACAGATACGCAGTATTTT. Amino acid sequence: CASSEISGISPLTDTQYF. The variable domain in full, with the rest retrieved from reference TRBV7-2 and TRBJ2-3, is GAGVSQSPSNKVTEKGKDVELRCDPISGHTALYWYRQSLGQGLEFLIYFQGNSAPDKSGLPSDRFSAERTGGSVSTLTIQRTQQEDSAVYLCASSEISGISPLTDTQYFGPGTRLTVL.

The chain combines TRBV5-5 with TRBJ2-5; possible D gene TRBD2, 5 bases. Looked up from germline, CDR1 is SGHKS and CDR2 is YYEKEE (reference sequence). The CDR3 runs to 14 residues. The V end lost 4 bases, the J end lost 5 bases, and 15 bases lay between the germline ends. CDR3 sequence: CASSLEGSGETQYF. The CDR3 DNA follows: TGTGCCAGCAGCCTCGAAGGGAGTGGGGAGACCCAGTACTTC.

The rearrangement links TRBV30 to TRBJ2-3; the match to TRBD2 covers 7 bases. CDR1 is GTSNPN, CDR2 SVGIG, per germline (reference sequence). CDR3 length equals 14 residues. The trim removed 2 bases at V and 2 bases at J, leaving 4 bases unmatched. The CDR3 bases are TGTGCCTGGAGTTTAGGACTAGACACAGATACGCAGTATTTT. It specifies CAWSLGLDTDTQYF.

The chain links TRBV2 to TRBJ2-1, with D possibly TRBD2 on 5 matching bases. Germline CDR1 is SNHLY and CDR2 is FYNNEI. The CDR3 totals 15 residues. The V and J ends lost 2 bases and 7 bases respectively, with 15 bases between them. This chain's CDR3 is CASSESGGSGNEQFF. CDR3 nucleotides: TGTGCCAGCAGTGAATCTGGCGGGTCGGGGAATGAGCAGTTCTTC.

Only a few counts were recorded for this clone. The J gene is TRBJ1-2, the V gene TRBV19; no clear D. The germline CDR1 and CDR2 sequences are LNHDA and SQIVND (reference sequence). The CDR3 consists of 16 residues. Trimming cost V 5 bases and J 8 bases, with 24 bases left between them. The CDR3 coding sequence is TGTGCCAGTAGTGTCCCGGGAATACGTAGATCGGGAGGCTACACCTTC. Protein: CASSVPGIRRSGGYTF.

The chain uses TRBV18 and TRBJ1-5; 8 nucleotides line up with TRBD1. The CDR3 length is 15 residues. V trimming: 3 bases; J trimming: 2 bases; junction bases outside the gene matches: 3. Germline assignment: CDR1 KGHSH and CDR2 LQKENI. The CDR3 nucleotides are TGTGCCAGCTCACCTACAGGGGGAGGCAATCAGCCCCAGCATTTT. It translates to CASSPTGGGNQPQHF.

This chain links TRBV5-1 with TRBJ1-4; D is possibly TRBD1 (6 bases). Germline lookup yields CDR1 SGHRS and CDR2 YFSETQ. V lost 1 base to trimming and J lost 0 bases, with 7 bases between them. The CDR3 has 15 amino acids. CDR3 DNA sequence: TGCGCCAGCAGCTTGACAGGGTCAACTAATGAAAAACTGTTTTTT. Encoded protein: CASSLTGSTNEKLFF.

The CDR3 sequence is CATSRDQENEKLFF. The CDR3 nucleotides read TGTGCCACCAGCAGAGATCAGGAAAATGAAAAACTGTTTTTT. The chain recombines TRBV15 with TRBJ1-4; the D is unclear. Per the germline V gene, CDR1 is LNHNV and CDR2 is YYDKDF (reference sequence). The CDR3 sequence is 14 residues long. Trimming cost V 0 bases and J 5 bases, with 7 bases left between them. The entire variable domain, with the rest obtained from reference TRBV15 and TRBJ1-4, is as follows: DAMVIQNPRYQVTQFGKPVTLSCSQTLNHNVMYWYQQKSSQAPKLLFHYYDKDFNNEADTPDNFQSRRPNTSFCFLDIRSPGLGDTAMYLCATSRDQENEKLFFGSGTQLSVL.

The CDR3 here is CASSSTSGNSYEQYF. CDR3 DNA: TGTGCCAGCAGCTCGACTAGCGGGAATAGCTACGAGCAGTACTTC. The chain joins TRBV7-8 to TRBJ2-7, with TRBD2 matching 11 bases. Trimming removed 4 bases from V and 3 bases from J; junction bases left unmatched: 5. The CDR3 extends over 15 amino acids. CDR1 is SGHVS, CDR2 FQNEAQ, per germline.

This clone has a single count. The rearrangement links TRBV7-8 to TRBJ1-3; possible D gene TRBD1, 6 bases. Germline V lookup: CDR1 SGHVS, CDR2 FQNEAQ. CDR3 length: 16 residues. Trimming pared 5 bases from V and 5 bases from J, leaving 19 bases between. CDR3 coding DNA: TGTGCCAGCAGCCCCCTCCGGGGGGCAATGAGAAACACCATATATTTT. This encodes CASSPLRGAMRNTIYF.

The genes are TRBV2 and TRBJ1-2; D is unclear. This CDR3 comprises 15 residues. The germline CDR1 and CDR2 sequences are SNHLY and FYNNEI. V was clipped by 6 bases and J by 6 bases, with 20 bases between them. CDR3 in amino acids: CASRKELGEGHGYTF. The CDR3 coding sequence is TGTGCCAGCAGAAAAGAATTAGGAGAAGGCCATGGCTACACCTTC.

The chain links TRBV6-5 to TRBJ2-1, with 8 bases matching TRBD1. Germline values: CDR1 MNHEY, CDR2 SVGAGI. V lost 6 bases, J lost 10 bases, and 14 bases stayed unmatched. This CDR3 spans 15 amino acids. CDR3 DNA sequence: TGTGCCAGCAGCCCAGGGGGCGGGACGCGTGAGGAGCAGTTCTTC. It translates to CASSPGGGTREEQFF.

The chain employs TRBV9 and TRBJ2-6; D might be TRBD1 (6 bases). Trimming took off 0 bases at V and 0 bases at J, with 13 bases between the two ends. The germline V gene has CDR1 SGDLS and CDR2 YYNGEE. There are 18 residues in the CDR3. The CDR3 spells CASSVAGQGGSGANVLTF. CDR3 coding DNA: TGTGCCAGCAGCGTAGCGGGACAAGGCGGCTCTGGGGCCAACGTCCTGACTTTC. Full variable domain (missing parts from reference TRBV9 and TRBJ2-6): DSGVTQTPKHLITATGQRVTLRCSPRSGDLSVYWYQQSLDQGLQFLIQYYNGEERAKGNILERFSAQQFPDLHSELNLSSLELGDSALYFCASSVAGQGGSGANVLTFGAGSRLTVL.

The chain links TRBV6-5 to TRBJ2-1, with TRBD2 identical over 12 bases. Germline CDR1 and CDR2: MNHEY and SVGAGI. This CDR3 has 14 residues. The J segment lost 11 bases and the V segment lost 4 bases, leaving 6 bases of the junction unmatched. The CDR3 DNA is TGTGCCAGCAGTTTGGGGACTAGCGGGTTGCAGCAGTTCTTC. Translated: CASSLGTSGLQQFF.

The chain carries TRBV7-9 and TRBJ1-5, with D perhaps TRBD1 (5 bases). Germline V CDR1 and CDR2: SEHNR, FQNEAQ (reference sequence). The CDR3 is made up of 12 amino acids. V lost 5 bases to trimming and J lost 7 bases, with 9 bases between them. The CDR3 nucleotides are TGTGCCAGCAGCACCCAGGGACAGCCCCAGCATTTT. This encodes CASSTQGQPQHF.

The J gene is TRBJ2-1, the V gene TRBV30; 9 bases are a match to TRBD2. The CDR3 runs 15 residues. In germline, CDR1 is GTSNPN, CDR2 SVGIG (reference sequence). Trimming took 0 bases from V and 7 from J; bases not matched to a gene: 7. The CDR3 DNA reads as TGTGCCTGGAGTGTCACCAGCGGGAGGAGGAATGAGCAGTTCTTC. It yields the protein CAWSVTSGRRNEQFF.

The chain combines TRBV27 with TRBJ2-7, with D tentatively TRBD2 (5 bases). The CDR3 spans 15 residues. CDR1 is MNHEY and CDR2 is SMNVEV in the germline V gene (reference sequence). Between the trimmed V and J ends, which lost 2 bases and 0 bases, there was a span of 11 bases. This CDR3 reads CASSLVLGSSYEQYF. Written as DNA, the CDR3 is TGTGCCAGCAGTTTAGTTCTAGGGAGCTCCTACGAGCAGTACTTC.

Only a few counts were recorded for this clone. The chain is built from TRBV18 and TRBJ2-1; the match to TRBD2 covers 12 bases. CDR1 KGHSH and CDR2 LQKENI come from the germline V gene. The J segment lost 4 bases and the V segment lost 3 bases, leaving 7 bases of the junction unmatched. The CDR3 contains 17 residues. CDR3: CASSPKGLAGSYNEQFF. The DNA of the CDR3 is TGTGCCAGCTCACCCAAGGGACTAGCGGGTTCGTACAATGAGCAGTTCTTC.